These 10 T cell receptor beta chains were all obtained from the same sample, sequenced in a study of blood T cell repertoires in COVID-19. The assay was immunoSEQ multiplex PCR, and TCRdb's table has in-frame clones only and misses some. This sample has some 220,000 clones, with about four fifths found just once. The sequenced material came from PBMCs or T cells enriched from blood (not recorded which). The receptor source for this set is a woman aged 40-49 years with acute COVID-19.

The CDR3 here is CSVDRRGGYTF. CDR3 bases: TGCAGCGTTGATCGGCGGGGTGGCTACACCTTC. V usage is TRBV29-1 and J usage is TRBJ1-2; D is unclear. Germline V gives CDR1 SQVTM, CDR2 ANQGSEA. V was shortened by 3 bases and J by 7 bases, with 9 bases between the two germline ends. CDR3 size: 11 residues.

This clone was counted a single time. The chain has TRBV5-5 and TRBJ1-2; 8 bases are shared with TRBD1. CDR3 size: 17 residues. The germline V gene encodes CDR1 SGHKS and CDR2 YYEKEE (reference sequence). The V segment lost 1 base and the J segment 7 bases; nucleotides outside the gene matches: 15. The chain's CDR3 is CASSLSVDREDSSGYTF. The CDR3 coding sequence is TGTGCCAGCAGCTTGTCTGTGGACAGGGAAGATTCCTCTGGCTACACCTTC.

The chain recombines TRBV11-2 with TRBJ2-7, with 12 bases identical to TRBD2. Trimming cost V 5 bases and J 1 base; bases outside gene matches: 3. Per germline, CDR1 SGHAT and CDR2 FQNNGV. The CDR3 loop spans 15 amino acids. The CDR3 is CASSELAGGSYEQYF. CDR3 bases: TGTGCCAGCAGCGAACTAGCGGGAGGATCCTACGAGCAGTACTTC.

The CDR3 coding sequence is TGTGCCAGCGGCCCCGTCGACACCTACAAAAACATTCAGTACTTC. Its protein is CASGPVDTYKNIQYF. The rearrangement joins TRBV28 to TRBJ2-4; D is undetermined. From germline, CDR1 is MDHEN and CDR2 SYDVKM. Trimming removed 8 bases at V and 3 bases at J, with 17 bases between. This CDR3 is built from 15 residues.

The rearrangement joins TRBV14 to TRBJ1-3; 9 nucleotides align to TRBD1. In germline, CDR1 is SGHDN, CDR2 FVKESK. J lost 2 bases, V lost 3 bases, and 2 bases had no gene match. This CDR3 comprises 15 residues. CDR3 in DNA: TGTGCCAGCAGCCAGGACAGGGGAGCTGGAAACACCATATATTTT. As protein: CASSQDRGAGNTIYF. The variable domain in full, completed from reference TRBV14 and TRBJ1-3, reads EAGVTQFPSHSVIEKGQTVTLRCDPISGHDNLYWYRRVMGKEIKFLLHFVKESKQDESGMPNNRFLAERTGGTYSTLKVQPAELEDSGVYFCASSQDRGAGNTIYFGEGSWLTVV.

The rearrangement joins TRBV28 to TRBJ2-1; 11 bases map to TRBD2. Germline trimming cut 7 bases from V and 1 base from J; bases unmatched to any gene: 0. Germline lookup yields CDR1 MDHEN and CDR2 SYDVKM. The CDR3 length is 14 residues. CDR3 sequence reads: CASIAGGSYNEQFF. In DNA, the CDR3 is TGTGCCAGCATAGCGGGAGGGTCCTACAATGAGCAGTTCTTC.

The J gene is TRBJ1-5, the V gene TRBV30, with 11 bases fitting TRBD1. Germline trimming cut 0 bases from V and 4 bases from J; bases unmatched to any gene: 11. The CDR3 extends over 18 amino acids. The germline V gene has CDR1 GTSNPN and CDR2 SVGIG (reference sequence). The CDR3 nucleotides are TGTGCCTGGAGTGTACGGAGACAGGGGACAGGGGGAAATCAGCCCCAGCATTTT. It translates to CAWSVRRQGTGGNQPQHF.

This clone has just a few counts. CDR3: CASSPGQKGGYTF. The CDR3, as DNA: TGTGCCAGCTCACCCGGACAAAAAGGTGGCTACACCTTC. The chain is built from TRBV18 and TRBJ1-2; the D gene is possibly TRBD1 (5 bases). This CDR3 has 13 residues. Germline CDR1 KGHSH, CDR2 LQKENI. V gave up 3 bases and J gave up 7 bases, with 12 bases separating them.

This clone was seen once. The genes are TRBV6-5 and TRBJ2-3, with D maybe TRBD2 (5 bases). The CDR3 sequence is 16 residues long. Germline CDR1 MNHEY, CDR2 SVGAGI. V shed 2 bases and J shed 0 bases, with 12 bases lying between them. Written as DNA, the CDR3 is TGTGCCAGCAGTTACATGGGTAGCGCGAGCACAGATACGCAGTATTTT. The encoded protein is CASSYMGSASTDTQYF.

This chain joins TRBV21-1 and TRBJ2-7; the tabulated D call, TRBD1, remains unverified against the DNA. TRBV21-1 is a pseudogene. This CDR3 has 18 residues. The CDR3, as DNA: TGTGCCAGCAGCAAGAAGAGGTCAGGGCAGTTTATGGGTTACGAGCAGTACTTC. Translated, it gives CASSKKRSGQFMGYEQYF.